The entry below describes one TCR beta chain. No antigen is known for it. The CDR3 has 17 amino acids. Germline assignment: CDR1 SGDLS and CDR2 YYNGEE. Trimming cost V 3 bases and J 2 bases, with 18 bases left between them. The protocol was immunoSEQ multiplex PCR, while the TCRdb copy is restricted to in-frame clones and leaves out a portion. The sample records around 33,000 clones, roughly four fifths being singletons. The data originate from a study of PD-L1 blockade in urothelial cancer. Study-wide background: Blood analysis took place 3 weeks (second dose) and 6 weeks after treatment start. Study observations and caveats: Expansion of tumor-associated blood clones at 3 weeks was greater in durable-benefit patients.

The chain employs TRBV9 and TRBJ2-1, with a weak D call TRBD2 (6 bases). The TCR originated in a man in his 70s with urothelial cancer. Sequencing used PBMCs, obtained around atezolizumab (anti-PD-L1) treatment. CDR3 coding DNA: TGTGCCAGCAGCGCCCGTCTTGGTAGCGGACCCTACAATGAGCAGTTCTTC. It translates to CASSARLGSGPYNEQFF.